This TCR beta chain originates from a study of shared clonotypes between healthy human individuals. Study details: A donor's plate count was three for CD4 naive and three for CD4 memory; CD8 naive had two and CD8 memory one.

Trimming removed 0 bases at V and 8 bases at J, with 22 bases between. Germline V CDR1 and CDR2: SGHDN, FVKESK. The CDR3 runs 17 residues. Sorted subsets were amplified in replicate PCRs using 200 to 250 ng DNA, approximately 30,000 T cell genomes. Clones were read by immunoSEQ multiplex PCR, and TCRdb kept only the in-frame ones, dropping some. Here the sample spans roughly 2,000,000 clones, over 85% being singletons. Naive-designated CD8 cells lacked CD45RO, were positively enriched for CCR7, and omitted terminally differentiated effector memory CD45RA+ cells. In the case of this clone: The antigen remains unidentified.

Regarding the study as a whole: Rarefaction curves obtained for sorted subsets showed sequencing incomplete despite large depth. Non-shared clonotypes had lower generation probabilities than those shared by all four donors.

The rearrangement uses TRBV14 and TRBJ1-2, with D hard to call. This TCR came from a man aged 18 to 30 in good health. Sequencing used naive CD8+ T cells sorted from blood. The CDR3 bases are TGTGCCAGCAGCCAAGATGTAGCACTCCGGCTTGACTGCGGCTACACCTTC. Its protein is CASSQDVALRLDCGYTF.